A selection of T cell receptor beta chains follows, all from one sample in a study of beta chain features in type 1 diabetes. Sequencing was performed with immunoSEQ multiplex PCR; in TCRdb, only in-frame clones are kept and a portion is missing. The sample contains under 550,000 clones, roughly 10% of which appear only once. Sequencing input: naive CD4+ T cells from blood. Every receptor here comes from a woman aged 18-29 years in good health. Each CDR3 is given without its conserved first and last residue. The D gene is left open where the match is weak. Rows give clone size only sometimes, using once, few, many, or a class for an expanded clone.

d_gene,v_gene,abundance,CDR3aa
TRBD2,TRBV4-2,.,ASSQEWLAGRELF
TRBD1,TRBV30,.,AWLGTGKETQY
.,TRBV14,many,ASSQGRGTGELF
TRBD2,TRBV5-1,.,ASSKGLADSYNEQF
TRBD2,TRBV6-5,once,ASISPSGYNEQF
TRBD1,TRBV5-1,.,ASSLGGTGADTQY
.,TRBV7-2,few,ASSLAWLGYT
.,TRBV7-9,few,ASSSGAASEANVLT
.,TRBV6-5,.,ASSAGLSTDTQY
.,TRBV5-1,.,ASSLNVGSLRSDTQY
TRBD1,TRBV2,few,ASSQGQANEQF
.,TRBV9,.,ASSASPRLSYNEQF
.,TRBV4-3,.,ASSPTIADTQY
TRBD2,TRBV4-3,.,ASSHSSLGLAGGSSYNEQF
TRBD1,TRBV7-6,few,ASSTRLKTGAGETQY
TRBD2,TRBV9,few,ASSAFSGRVYNEQF
.,TRBV7-9,few,ASSPIRDGTYEQY
.,TRBV30,.,AWSALGTQNTEAF
TRBD1,TRBV14,few,ASSRAGTGARGTQY
.,TRBV6-4,.,ASSQYSNQPQH